Each of the 14 T cell receptor beta chains below was sequenced from the same sample in a study of blood T cell repertoires in COVID-19. Assay used: immunoSEQ multiplex PCR; TCRdb lists only in-frame clones, some missing. The profile shows 350,000 to 450,000 clones, more than 80% of them singletons. Sequencing used peripheral blood. The source is a man aged 35 to 55 with acute or convalescent COVID-19.

The chain recombines TRBV12-5 with TRBJ1-1; D is undetermined. Germline V gene lookup returns CDR1 LGHNT and CDR2 FRNRAP. Trimming removed 6 bases from V and 7 bases from J, with 12 bases in between. The CDR3 runs to 12 residues. In DNA form, the CDR3 reads TGTGCTAGTGGCCTCAAACGGGGTGAAGCTTTCTTT. Protein: CASGLKRGEAFF.

The chain recombines TRBV21-1 with TRBJ2-4; the table's D call TRBD1 went unverified against the DNA. TRBV21-1 is a pseudogene locus. This CDR3 is built from 20 residues. CDR3 region: CASSKVSRTGGVGAKNIQYF. The CDR3 nucleotides are TGTGCCAGCAGCAAAGTAAGCAGGACAGGGGGAGTTGGGGCCAAAAACATTCAGTACTTC.

This clone is a singleton in its sample. The rearrangement joins TRBV16 to TRBJ2-7; no clear D. There are 11 residues in the CDR3. Trimming pared 5 bases from V and 5 bases from J, leaving 7 bases between. Looked up from germline, CDR1 is KGHSY and CDR2 is FQNENV. In nucleotides, the CDR3 is TGTGCCAGCAGCTCAAGCGACGAGCAGTACTTC. This codes for CASSSSDEQYF.

The chain uses TRBV29-1 and TRBJ2-7, with D possibly matching TRBD2 (5 bases). The ends were cut back, 4 bases at V and 9 bases at J, with 16 bases in the middle. The CDR3 is made up of 12 amino acids. Germline CDR1 and CDR2: SQVTM and ANQGSEA. The CDR3 loop is CSVGGRMFGQYF. CDR3 nucleotide sequence: TGCAGCGTTGGTGGGAGAATGTTTGGGCAGTACTTC.

The chain is built from TRBV2 and TRBJ1-2; 10 bases fit TRBD1. The CDR3 loop spans 15 amino acids. After removal of 4 bases from V and 5 bases from J, the junction contained 7 bases not matched to a gene. Germline V CDR1 and CDR2: SNHLY, FYNNEI. The CDR3 DNA sequence: TGTGCCAGCAGTGGGGGAGGGGACAGGGGTTATGGCTACACCTTC. Its protein product is CASSGGGDRGYGYTF. The full variable domain, rest sourced from reference TRBV2 and TRBJ1-2, is EPEVTQTPSHQVTQMGQEVILRCVPISNHLYFYWYRQILGQKVEFLVSFYNNEISEKSEIFDDQFSVERPDGSNFTLKIRSTKLEDSAMYFCASSGGGDRGYGYTFGSGTRLTVV.

The V and J genes are TRBV5-1 and TRBJ2-1; 7 positions agree with TRBD1. The CDR3 spans 17 residues. CDR1 is SGHRS, CDR2 YFSETQ, per germline. Losses at the gene ends were 0 bases for V and 2 bases for J; bases not matched to a gene: 8. The CDR3 sequence is CASSLGTRRGTYNEQFF. The CDR3 bases are TGCGCCAGCAGCTTGGGCACTCGCAGGGGGACCTACAATGAGCAGTTCTTC.

This chain links TRBV11-2 with TRBJ2-5; TRBD2 aligns across 11 bases. Looked up from germline, CDR1 is SGHAT and CDR2 is FQNNGV. There are 14 residues in the CDR3. Germline trimming cut 6 bases from V and 5 bases from J; bases unmatched to any gene: 5. CDR3 sequence reads: CASSTSGGRETQYF. CDR3 sequence (DNA): TGTGCCAGCAGTACTAGCGGGGGTCGGGAGACCCAGTACTTC.

The V call is TRBV9, the J call TRBJ2-2, with 7 bases identical to TRBD1. The germline V gene encodes CDR1 SGDLS and CDR2 YYNGEE. Trimming cost V 4 bases and J 2 bases; bases outside gene matches: 8. This CDR3 is 16 amino acids long. The CDR3 loop is CASSPGTEVNTGELFF. The DNA of the CDR3 is TGTGCCAGCAGCCCGGGGACAGAGGTTAACACCGGGGAGCTGTTTTTT.

This clone occurred once. The CDR3 reads CASSLYGTGGRDTQYF. CDR3 DNA: TGCGCCAGCAGCTTGTATGGGACAGGGGGTCGAGATACGCAGTATTTT. This rearrangement joins TRBV5-1 to TRBJ2-3; TRBD1 aligns across 11 bases. The ends lost 1 base at V and 5 bases at J; junction bases unmatched: 6. This CDR3 contains 16 residues. Per germline, CDR1 SGHRS and CDR2 YFSETQ.

The chain has TRBV5-1 and TRBJ2-7; 7 bases are a match to TRBD1. This CDR3 is 15 amino acids long. Germline V CDR1 and CDR2: SGHRS, YFSETQ. J gave up 0 bases and V 0 bases, and 3 bases lay outside the gene matches. CDR3 amino acids: CASSLEQGSSYEQYF. Written as DNA, the CDR3 is TGCGCCAGCAGCTTGGAACAGGGGAGCTCCTACGAGCAGTACTTC.

This clone was picked up many times. The chain uses TRBV9 and TRBJ2-1, with 11 bases lining up with TRBD2. There are 15 residues in the CDR3. Unmatched junction bases numbered 4, after V lost 0 bases and J lost 8 bases. Germline CDR1 is SGDLS and CDR2 is YYNGEE. In DNA, the CDR3 is TGTGCCAGCAGCGTAGATAGCGGGAGGGCAGATGAGCAGTTCTTC. Protein product: CASSVDSGRADEQFF.

V is TRBV5-1 and J is TRBJ1-1; 8 positions agree with TRBD1. This CDR3 region has 14 residues. After removal of 3 bases from V and 6 bases from J, the junction contained 7 bases not matched to a gene. Germline CDR1 is SGHRS and CDR2 is YFSETQ. This CDR3 reads CASSSTGGAPEAFF. In nucleotides, the CDR3 is TGCGCCAGCAGCTCAACAGGGGGGGCCCCTGAAGCTTTCTTT.

This sequence joins TRBV28 and TRBJ2-7; no clear D. The CDR3 covers 17 residues. CDR1 and CDR2 (germline): MDHEN, SYDVKM. V lost 1 base to trimming and J lost 6 bases, with 22 bases between them. The CDR3 nucleotides read TGTGCCAGCAGTTTATCAGGATCCCTCGTCCCCATCGGCGAGCAGTACTTC. Translation: CASSLSGSLVPIGEQYF.

This chain connects TRBV7-8 to TRBJ1-1; TRBD1 agrees at 8 bases. Germline V CDR1 and CDR2: SGHVS, FQNEAQ. This CDR3 is built from 14 residues. The trim removed 4 bases at V and 1 base at J, leaving 2 bases unmatched. The CDR3 loop reads CASSSDRENTEAFF. CDR3 bases: TGTGCCAGCAGCTCGGACAGGGAGAACACTGAAGCTTTCTTT.